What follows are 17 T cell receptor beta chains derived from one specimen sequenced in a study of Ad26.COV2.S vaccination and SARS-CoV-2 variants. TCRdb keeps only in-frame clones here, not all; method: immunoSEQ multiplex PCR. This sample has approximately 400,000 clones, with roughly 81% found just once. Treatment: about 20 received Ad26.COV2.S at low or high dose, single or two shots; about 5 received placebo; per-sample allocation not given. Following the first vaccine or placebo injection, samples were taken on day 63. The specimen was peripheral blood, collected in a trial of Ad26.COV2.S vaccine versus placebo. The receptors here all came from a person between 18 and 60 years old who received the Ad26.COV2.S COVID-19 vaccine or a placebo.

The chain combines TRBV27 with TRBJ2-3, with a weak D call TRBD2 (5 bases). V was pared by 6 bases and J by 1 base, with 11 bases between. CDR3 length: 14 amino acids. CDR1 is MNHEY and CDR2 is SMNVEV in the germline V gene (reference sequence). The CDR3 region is CASSPTMRTDTQYF. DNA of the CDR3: TGTGCCAGCAGCCCGACTATGCGCACAGATACGCAGTATTTT.

This CDR3 is CATSKRSIGMAYNEQFF. CDR3 DNA: TGTGCCACCAGCAAGAGATCGATTGGTATGGCCTACAATGAGCAGTTCTTC. This chain joins TRBV15 and TRBJ2-1; D not resolved. Germline V gene sequence: CDR1 LNHNV, CDR2 YYDKDF (reference sequence). CDR3 length: 17 residues. The V and J ends lost 4 bases and 2 bases respectively, with 18 bases between them. The whole variable domain, remainder taken from reference TRBV15 and TRBJ2-1, is DAMVIQNPRYQVTQFGKPVTLSCSQTLNHNVMYWYQQKSSQAPKLLFHYYDKDFNNEADTPDNFQSRRPNTSFCFLDIRSPGLGDTAMYLCATSKRSIGMAYNEQFFGPGTRLTVL.

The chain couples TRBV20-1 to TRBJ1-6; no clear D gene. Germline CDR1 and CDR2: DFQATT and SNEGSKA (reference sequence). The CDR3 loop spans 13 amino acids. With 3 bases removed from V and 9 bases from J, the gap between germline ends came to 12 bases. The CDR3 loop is CSASGVASSPLHF. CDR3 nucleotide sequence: TGCAGTGCTAGTGGGGTCGCGTCTTCACCCCTCCACTTT.

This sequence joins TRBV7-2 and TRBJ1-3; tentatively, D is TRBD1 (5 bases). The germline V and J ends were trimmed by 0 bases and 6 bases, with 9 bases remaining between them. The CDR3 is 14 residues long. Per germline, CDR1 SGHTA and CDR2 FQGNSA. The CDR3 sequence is CASSLAGRENTIYF. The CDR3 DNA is TGTGCCAGCAGCTTAGCGGGCAGGGAAAACACCATATATTTT.

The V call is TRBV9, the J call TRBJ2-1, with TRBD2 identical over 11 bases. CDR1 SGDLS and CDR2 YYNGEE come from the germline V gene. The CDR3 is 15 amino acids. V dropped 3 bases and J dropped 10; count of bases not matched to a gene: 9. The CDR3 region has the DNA TGTGCCAGCAGCGCATCTAGCGGGAGGAACACCGAGCAGTTCTTC. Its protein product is CASSASSGRNTEQFF.

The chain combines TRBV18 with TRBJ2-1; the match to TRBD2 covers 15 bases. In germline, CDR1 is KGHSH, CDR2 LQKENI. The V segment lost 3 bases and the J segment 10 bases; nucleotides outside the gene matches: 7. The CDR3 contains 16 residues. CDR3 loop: CASSPRTSGREGEQFF. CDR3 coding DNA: TGTGCCAGCTCACCCCGGACTAGCGGGAGGGAAGGGGAGCAGTTCTTC.

The CDR3 sequence: CASSDHPGPDTGELFF. CDR3 DNA: TGTGCCAGCAGCGACCATCCGGGACCCGACACCGGGGAGCTGTTTTTT. This chain joins TRBV13 and TRBJ2-2; D is perhaps TRBD1 or TRBD2 (5 bases each). In germline, CDR1 is PRHDT, CDR2 FYEKMQ (reference sequence). V was clipped by 5 bases and J by 3 bases, with 16 bases between them. The CDR3 consists of 16 residues.

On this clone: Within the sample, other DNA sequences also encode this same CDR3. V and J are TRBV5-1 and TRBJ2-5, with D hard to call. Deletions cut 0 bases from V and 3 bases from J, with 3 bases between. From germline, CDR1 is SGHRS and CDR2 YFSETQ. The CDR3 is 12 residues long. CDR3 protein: CASSLEEETQYF. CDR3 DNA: TGCGCCAGCAGCTTGGAGGAAGAGACCCAGTACTTC.

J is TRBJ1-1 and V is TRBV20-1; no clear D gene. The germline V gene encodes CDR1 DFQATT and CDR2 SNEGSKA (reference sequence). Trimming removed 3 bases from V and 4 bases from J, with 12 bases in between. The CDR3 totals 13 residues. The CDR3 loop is CSASLAARTEAFF. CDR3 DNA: TGCAGTGCTAGTCTGGCAGCCCGCACTGAAGCTTTCTTT.

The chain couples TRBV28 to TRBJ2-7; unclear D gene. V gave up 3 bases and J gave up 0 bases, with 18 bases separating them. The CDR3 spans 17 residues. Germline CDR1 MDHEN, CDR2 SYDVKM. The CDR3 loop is CASSFNRRSYLSYEQYF. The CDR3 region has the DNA TGTGCCAGCAGTTTTAATCGTCGCAGCTACCTCTCCTACGAGCAGTACTTC.

This CDR3 is CASSPASVSYNEQFF. In DNA, the CDR3 is TGCGCCAGCAGCCCTGCTAGCGTTTCCTACAATGAGCAGTTCTTC. The chain recombines TRBV5-1 with TRBJ2-1; tentatively, D is TRBD2 (6 bases). The V gene's germline CDR1 is SGHRS and CDR2 YFSETQ. The CDR3 length is 15 residues. The V end lost 4 bases, the J end lost 1 base, and 12 bases lay between the germline ends.

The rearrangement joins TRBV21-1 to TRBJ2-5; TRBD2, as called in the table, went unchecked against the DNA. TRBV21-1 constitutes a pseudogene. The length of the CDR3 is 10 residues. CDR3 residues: CASSNLTQYF. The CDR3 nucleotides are TGTGCCAGCAGCAACCTAACCCAGTACTTC.

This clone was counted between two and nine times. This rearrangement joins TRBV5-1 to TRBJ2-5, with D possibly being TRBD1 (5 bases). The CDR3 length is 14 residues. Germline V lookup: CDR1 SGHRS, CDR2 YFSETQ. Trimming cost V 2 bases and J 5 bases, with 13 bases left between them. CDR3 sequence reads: CASSFAGQMETQYF. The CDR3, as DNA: TGCGCCAGCAGCTTCGCAGGGCAGATGGAGACCCAGTACTTC.

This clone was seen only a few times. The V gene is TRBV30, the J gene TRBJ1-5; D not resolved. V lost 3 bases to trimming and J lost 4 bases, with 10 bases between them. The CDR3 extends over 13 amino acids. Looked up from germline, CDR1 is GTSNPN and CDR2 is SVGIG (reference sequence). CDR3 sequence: CAWSPGANQPQHF. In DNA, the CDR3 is TGTGCCTGGAGCCCAGGAGCAAATCAGCCCCAGCATTTT.

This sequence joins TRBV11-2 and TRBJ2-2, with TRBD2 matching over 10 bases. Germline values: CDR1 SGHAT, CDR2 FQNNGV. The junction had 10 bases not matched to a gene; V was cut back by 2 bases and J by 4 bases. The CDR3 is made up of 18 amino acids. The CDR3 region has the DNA TGTGCCAGCAGCTTATACTCTAGCGGGGGCACCCTCACCGGGGAGCTGTTTTTT. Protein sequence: CASSLYSSGGTLTGELFF.

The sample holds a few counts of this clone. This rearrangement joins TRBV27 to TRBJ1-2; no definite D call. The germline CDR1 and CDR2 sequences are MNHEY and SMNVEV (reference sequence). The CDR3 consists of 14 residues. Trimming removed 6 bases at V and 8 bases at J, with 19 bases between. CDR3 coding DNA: TGTGCCAGCAGATCGTTGCTGGGATGGCAGGGCTACACCTTC. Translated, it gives CASRSLLGWQGYTF.

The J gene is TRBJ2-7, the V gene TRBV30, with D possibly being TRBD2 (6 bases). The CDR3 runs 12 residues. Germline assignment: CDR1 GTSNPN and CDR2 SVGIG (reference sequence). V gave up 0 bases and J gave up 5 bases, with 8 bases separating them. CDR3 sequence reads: CAWSVAGDEQYF. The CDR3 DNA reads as TGTGCCTGGAGTGTAGCGGGCGACGAGCAGTACTTC.